The 11 T cell receptor beta chains reported below all come from one sample, sequenced in a study of cytomegalovirus exposure and HLA in healthy donors. Amplification used 60 Vbeta primers and 13 Jbeta primers. TCRdb's table, derived via immunoSEQ multiplex PCR, lists solely in-frame clones and lacks some. The data show approximately 38,000 clones, 66% seen once. Source material: PBMCs. Receptors originate from a man aged 50 to 60 in good health and CMV-seropositive.

The rearrangement uses TRBV7-2 and TRBJ2-7; a possible D gene is TRBD1 (6 bases). Germline CDR1 reads SGHTA; CDR2 reads FQGNSA. V was cut by 4 bases and J by 2 bases, with 12 bases left in between. This CDR3 region has 14 residues. The chain's CDR3 is CASSYQTGAYEQYF. CDR3 DNA sequence: TGTGCCAGCAGCTACCAGACAGGAGCCTACGAGCAGTACTTC.

This chain joins TRBV25-1 and TRBJ2-5, with D unresolved. V lost 0 bases and J 5 bases, leaving 7 bases between the germline ends. Germline CDR1 MGHDK, CDR2 SYGVNS. There are 13 residues in the CDR3. The DNA of the CDR3 is TGTGCCAGCAGTGAATACCGTGGCGAGACCCAGTACTTC. Its translation: CASSEYRGETQYF.

This sequence joins TRBV4-2 and TRBJ2-3, with TRBD2 as a possible D gene (6 bases). V lost 0 bases and J lost 3, with 13 bases in between. Looked up from germline, CDR1 is LGHNA and CDR2 is YNFKEQ. The CDR3 consists of 16 residues. For the CDR3, the DNA is TGTGCCAGCAGCCAAGAGGCGGGGCTCGGAACAGATACGCAGTATTTT. Its protein product is CASSQEAGLGTDTQYF.

This clone has a handful of counts. The genes are TRBV7-9 and TRBJ2-7, with TRBD1 matching 9 bases. The CDR3 is 16 residues long. Germline V gene lookup returns CDR1 SEHNR and CDR2 FQNEAQ (reference sequence). Losses at the gene ends were 6 bases for V and 5 bases for J; bases not matched to a gene: 14. This chain's CDR3 is CASSRSTGGSDDEQYF. The CDR3 region has the DNA TGTGCCAGCAGTCGAAGCACAGGGGGCAGCGACGACGAGCAGTACTTC.

The chain joins TRBV7-8 to TRBJ2-5; 13 bases align to TRBD2. The germline V gene has CDR1 SGHVS and CDR2 FQNEAQ. Trimming at V came to 4 bases and at J to 5 bases, leaving 13 bases not matched to a gene. The CDR3 extends over 18 amino acids. In DNA form, the CDR3 reads TGTGCCAGCAGCTCCCGCCCGTCCGGGACTAGCGGGGTTGAGACCCAGTACTTC. Translation gives CASSSRPSGTSGVETQYF.

This clone was detected only a few times. CDR3 nucleotides: TGTGCCAGCAGTTACTCCCAGGGAGGGTACGAGCAGTACTTC. Protein: CASSYSQGGYEQYF. V is TRBV6-5 and J is TRBJ2-7; 7 positions match TRBD2. J was trimmed by 4 bases and V by 0 bases; bases with no gene match: 3. This CDR3 is built from 14 residues. Per germline, CDR1 MNHEY and CDR2 SVGAGI.

The chain uses TRBV6-4 and TRBJ1-2, with D unclear. CDR1 and CDR2 (germline): MRHNA, SNTAGT. This CDR3 comprises 15 residues. V was trimmed by 0 bases and J by 1 base, leaving 9 bases between them. The CDR3 protein is CASSDSDGVNYGYTF. CDR3 sequence (DNA): TGTGCCAGCAGTGACTCCGACGGGGTTAACTATGGCTACACCTTC.

The gene calls are TRBV11-2 and TRBJ1-5; D gene uncertain. The germline V gene encodes CDR1 SGHAT and CDR2 FQNNGV. The CDR3 runs to 16 residues. V shed 6 bases and J shed 4 bases, with 19 bases lying between them. CDR3 nucleotides: TGTGCCAGCAGTCCAACTAATCCCCGAGGGAATCAGCCCCAGCATTTT. It yields the protein CASSPTNPRGNQPQHF.

The rearrangement joins TRBV18 to TRBJ1-1; 7 bases are a match to TRBD1. The length of the CDR3 is 15 residues. After removal of 3 bases from V and 5 bases from J, the junction contained 9 bases not matched to a gene. In germline, CDR1 is KGHSH, CDR2 LQKENI. This chain's CDR3 is CASSPGTGDWTEAFF. CDR3 DNA sequence: TGTGCCAGCTCACCGGGTACAGGGGATTGGACTGAAGCTTTCTTT.

J is TRBJ2-7 and V is TRBV7-2, with 10 bases fitting TRBD1. From germline, CDR1 is SGHTA and CDR2 FQGNSA. This CDR3 region has 15 residues. Losses at the gene ends were 2 bases for V and 5 bases for J; bases not matched to a gene: 6. The DNA for the CDR3 is TGTGCCAGCAGCTTACTCGGACAGGGGGTTGACGAGCAGTACTTC. Its protein is CASSLLGQGVDEQYF.

The V and J genes are TRBV6-5 and TRBJ2-7; 9 bases align to TRBD1. V shed 6 bases, J shed 4 bases, and the junction held 7 bases outside the gene matches. This CDR3 is built from 14 residues. CDR1 MNHEY and CDR2 SVGAGI come from the germline V gene. In DNA, the CDR3 is TGTGCCAGCAGCAGAAACAGGGGGCCGTACGAGCAGTACTTC. Amino acid sequence: CASSRNRGPYEQYF.